The entry below describes one T cell receptor (beta chain). The antigen is unknown. Germline V CDR1 and CDR2: SNHLY, FYNNEI. The CDR3 covers 14 residues. Trimming removed 4 bases from V and 3 bases from J; junction bases left unmatched: 0. These data originate in a study of beta chain features in type 1 diabetes. The authors reverse transcribed all of the isolated RNA, so sequencing captured expressed TCRB transcripts. Mean read depth for naive, central memory and regulatory T cell samples was several million reads. Produced via immunoSEQ multiplex PCR; TCRdb's table is partial and in-frame only. The repertoire has 150,000 to 170,000 clones, about 9.3% of them found once; the top ten carry 0.5%. Study conclusions and caveats: Shorter TCRB CDR3s, moderately but significantly so, marked every one of the four CD4+ subsets in Type 1 diabetes patients.

Sequencing was done on a sample of central memory CD4+ T cells from blood. The source is a man aged 25 to 40 with type 1 diabetes. The V and J genes are TRBV2 and TRBJ2-5; 12 positions agree with TRBD2. CDR3 region: CASSGTSGKETQYF. As DNA, the CDR3 is TGTGCCAGCAGTGGGACTAGCGGGAAAGAGACCCAGTACTTC. Using reference TRBV2 and TRBJ2-5 for the parts outside the CDR3, the full variable domain is EPEVTQTPSHQVTQMGQEVILRCVPISNHLYFYWYRQILGQKVEFLVSFYNNEISEKSEIFDDQFSVERPDGSNFTLKIRSTKLEDSAMYFCASSGTSGKETQYFGPGTRLLVL.